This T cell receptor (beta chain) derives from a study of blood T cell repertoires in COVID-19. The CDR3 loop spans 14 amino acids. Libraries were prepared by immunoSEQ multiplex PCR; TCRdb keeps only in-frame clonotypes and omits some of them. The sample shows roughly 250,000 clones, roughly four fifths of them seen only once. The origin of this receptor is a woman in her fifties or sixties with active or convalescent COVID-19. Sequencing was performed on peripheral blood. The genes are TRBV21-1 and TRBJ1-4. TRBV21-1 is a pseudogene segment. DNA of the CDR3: TGTGCCAGCACCAGAGGGATTCTTAATGAAAAACTGTTTTTT. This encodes CASTRGILNEKLFF.